Sequencing of this T cell receptor beta chain was carried out in a study of OX40 agonist ivuxolimab in advanced cancers. Study-level background: Patients receiving dose escalation had hepatocellular carcinoma, melanoma, renal cell or head and neck cancer.

Generated by immunoSEQ multiplex PCR, the TCRdb table keeps only in-frame clones and is missing some. Counted here are about 51,000 clones, 80% to 90% occurring once; the ten biggest clones make up under 30%. This clone was counted between two and nine times. Sequenced material: CD4+ or CD8+ T cells sorted from blood, taken in a trial of the OX40 agonist ivuxolimab. The source of this sequence is an adult with an advanced solid tumor such as melanoma, head and neck, liver or kidney cancer.

The CDR3 sequence is CASSPDAGTSSDNEQFF. For the CDR3, the DNA is TGTGCCAGCTCACCGGACGCCGGGACTAGCAGCGACAATGAGCAGTTCTTC. This chain uses TRBV18 with TRBJ2-1; 9 bases are shared with TRBD2. The CDR3 totals 17 residues. Germline CDR1 KGHSH, CDR2 LQKENI. V trimming: 3 bases; J trimming: 5 bases; junction bases outside the gene matches: 11.